This T cell receptor beta chain originates from a study of beta chain features in type 1 diabetes. Comment on this clone: Its antigen is unidentified.

Germline CDR1 reads SGHNT; CDR2 reads YYREEE (reference sequence). CDR3 length: 14 amino acids. V lost 4 bases and J 7 bases, leaving 17 bases between the germline ends. Expressed TCRB transcripts were sequenced after all isolated RNA was converted to cDNA. TCRdb's table, derived via immunoSEQ multiplex PCR, lists solely in-frame clones and lacks some. The table lists hundreds of thousands of clones, roughly 12% of them singletons, with around 0.0099% in the top ten. Study findings and constraints: For Type 1 diabetes patients, all four CD4+ subsets carried TCRB CDR3s that were moderately but significantly shorter.

Sequencing was performed on naive CD4+ T cells from blood. This chain connects TRBV5-4 to TRBJ1-2; D is perhaps TRBD1 (5 bases). This TCR came from a woman between 18 and 29 years old with type 1 diabetes. The CDR3 DNA sequence: TGTGCCAGCAGCCCCCTCGTGAGCAGGGCTGGCTACACCTTC. Encoded protein: CASSPLVSRAGYTF.